This T cell receptor (beta chain) appears in the sequencing data of a study of blood T cell repertoires in COVID-19. Study-wide context: Samples representing acute and convalescent COVID-19 were sourced from the United States, Italy and Spain.

The CDR3 totals 14 residues. Germline V gene lookup returns CDR1 SQVTM and CDR2 ANQGSEA. Trimming cost V 5 bases and J 4 bases; bases outside gene matches: 7. As handled by the study authors: The authors estimated nucleated cell counts from reference gene primer amplification. Sequenced by immunoSEQ multiplex PCR; TCRdb stores in-frame clones only, minus some. From that table come the V and J calls and clone size; the DNA was used to work out D and trimming. The sample shows 650,000 to 800,000 clones, just under 90% of them seen only once. The source of this sequence is a woman between 18 and 29 years old with acute or convalescent COVID-19. The chain carries TRBV29-1 and TRBJ1-4; 7 bases match TRBD1. What was sequenced was peripheral blood. For the CDR3, the DNA is TGCAGCGTTCTCGGGACAGAAGTTAATGAAAAACTGTTTTTT. Translation: CSVLGTEVNEKLFF.